This is a list of T cell receptor beta chains from one sample in a study of cytomegalovirus exposure and HLA in healthy donors. Libraries were prepared by immunoSEQ multiplex PCR; TCRdb keeps only in-frame clonotypes and omits some of them. The sample has roughly 250,000 clones; about 80% are singletons. Sequencing was performed on PBMCs. The receptors were gathered from a girl aged 2 to 9 in good health and CMV-seronegative. Both conserved end residues are part of each CDR3. Each record gives: clone size, V gene, J gene, D gene, CDR3 DNA, CDR3 protein. D genes are given only for firm matches. Expanded clones get a size class; other rows say once, few or many, or leave the size out.

NA	TRBV6-1	TRBJ1-1	NA	TGTGCCAGCTCCTCGGGGTTTACCGACACTGAAGCTTTCTTT	CASSSGFTDTEAFF
NA	TRBV5-4	TRBJ2-7	TRBD2	TGTGCCAGCAGCGAAATAGCGGGGGGGAACTACGAGCAGTACTTC	CASSEIAGGNYEQYF
NA	TRBV19	TRBJ1-2	TRBD1	TGTGCCAGTGTTTTCTCGAACAGGGGGTCATGGCGTGGCTACACCTTC	CASVFSNRGSWRGYTF
NA	TRBV29-1	TRBJ2-1	TRBD2	TGCAGCGTTGAACGCGGGACTAGCGGGAGCATGTTCTTC	CSVERGTSGSMFF
NA	TRBV7-2	TRBJ2-3	TRBD1	TGTGCCAGCAGCTCCCGGGACAGTTTCACAGATACGCAGTATTTT	CASSSRDSFTDTQYF
once	TRBV27	TRBJ1-5	TRBD1	TGTGCCAGCAGTTTACGCACCACAGGGGGCAATCAGCCCCAGCATTTT	CASSLRTTGGNQPQHF
NA	TRBV5-4	TRBJ1-1	TRBD1	TGTGCCAGCAGCCGACCAGGGACAGGGGGTTTGGGCACTGAAGCTTTCTTT	CASSRPGTGGLGTEAFF
few	TRBV7-3	TRBJ2-2	TRBD1	TGTGCCAGCAGCAGGGGGCCGGGGATGTACCGAGGCGGGGAGCTGTTTTTT	CASSRGPGMYRGGELFF
NA	TRBV11-2	TRBJ2-5	NA	TGTGCCAGCAGATTGCTAGCGTCAGGGTTCAAGACCCAGTACTTC	CASRLLASGFKTQYF
NA	TRBV9	TRBJ2-1	TRBD1	TGTGCCAGCAGCCCCGAGACAGGGTTCTACAATGAGCAGTTCTTC	CASSPETGFYNEQFF
NA	TRBV14	TRBJ1-2	NA	TGTGCCAGCAGCCAAACCAGGGCGACCTATGGCTACACCTTC	CASSQTRATYGYTF
NA	TRBV29-1	TRBJ2-7	NA	TGCAGCGTTGTGGCCCCGGGACAACTCTCCTACGAGCAGTACTTC	CSVVAPGQLSYEQYF
NA	TRBV7-8	TRBJ2-5	TRBD2	TGTGCCAGCAGCCTGACTAGCGGGAGGGTGGCGGAGACCCAGTACTTC	CASSLTSGRVAETQYF
NA	TRBV29-1	TRBJ2-7	TRBD1	TGCAGCGTTCGAGCGGGACAGGGAGGCGAGCAGTACTTC	CSVRAGQGGEQYF
NA	TRBV5-4	TRBJ2-1	TRBD2	TGTGCCAGCAGCCCGATCAACAGCGGGAGCTCCTACAATGAGCAGTTCTTC	CASSPINSGSSYNEQFF
NA	TRBV7-9	TRBJ2-3	TRBD2	TGTGCCAGCAGCGTCACGGCGGGGAGGGTAGATACGCAGTATTTT	CASSVTAGRVDTQYF
NA	TRBV27	TRBJ2-3	NA	TGTGCCAGCAGTTTAAGCGGATATGGCACAGATACGCAGTATTTT	CASSLSGYGTDTQYF
NA	TRBV7-9	TRBJ2-1	NA	TGTGCCAGCAGCTTGTCTGTAAATGAGCAGTTCTTC	CASSLSVNEQFF
NA	TRBV7-8	TRBJ2-3	TRBD2	TGTGCCAGTCACCTAGCGGGTGGTACAGATACGCAGTATTTT	CASHLAGGTDTQYF
NA	TRBV5-4	TRBJ1-1	NA	TGTGCCAGCAGCTTTACCGGGGGCACTGAAGCTTTCTTT	CASSFTGGTEAFF
NA	TRBV18	TRBJ2-5	TRBD1	TGTGCCAGCTCACGTAGGCAGGGGGACCAAGAGACCCAGTACTTC	CASSRRQGDQETQYF
NA	TRBV27	TRBJ2-7	NA	TGTGCCAGCAGGCGGGGTTTTCTTGCCTACGAGCAGTACTTC	CASRRGFLAYEQYF
NA	TRBV5-1	TRBJ2-7	NA	TGCGCCAGCAGCTTGGAGCAGGCCCCTGGGTACGAGCAGTACTTC	CASSLEQAPGYEQYF
NA	TRBV28	TRBJ2-3	TRBD2	TGTGCCAGCAGCTCCGGGGGGAGTGGTACAGATACGCAGTATTTT	CASSSGGSGTDTQYF
NA	TRBV5-1	TRBJ2-7	TRBD2	TGCGCCAGCAGCCCGGATACTAGCGGGACCTACGAGCAGTACTTC	CASSPDTSGTYEQYF